A selection of T cell receptor beta chains follows, all from one sample in a study of T cells expressing NK-cell markers. TCRdb re-called the 5' RACE reads and gives one entry per CDR3 protein, without DNA. This sample lists some 280,000 distinct CDR3 sequences; its ten largest clones have around 0.37%. Sequences were obtained from blood T cells: a sorted CD56 or NKG2C T cell subset, CD4+ or CD8+ T cells, or bulk PBMC T cells (not recorded which). Source of these receptors: a man aged 18 to 29 in good health. Both conserved end residues are part of each CDR3.

j_gene,v_gene,CDR3aa
TRBJ2-3,TRBV20-1,CSASKGGVQPDTQYF
TRBJ1-1,TRBV7-8,CASSLFGLGSMNTEAFF
TRBJ2-1,TRBV20-1,CSARGPAGTYNEQFF
TRBJ2-3,TRBV29-1,CSVRLAGVDTQYF
TRBJ2-2,TRBV20-1,CSAREVSGRNTNTGELFF
TRBJ1-2,TRBV30,CAWSVRQGLDGYTF
TRBJ1-5,TRBV7-9,CASSFEDSNQPQHF
TRBJ1-1,TRBV20-1,CSARGRMNTEAFF
TRBJ2-2,TRBV6-5,CASSYWLSKGTGELFF
TRBJ1-6,TRBV10-2,CATSQGVRSPLHF
TRBJ2-2,TRBV7-8,CASSLEGQGITGELFF
TRBJ2-1,TRBV7-3,CASSLTSGEDNEQFF
TRBJ2-1,TRBV20-1,CSALGGSSYNEQFF
TRBJ2-5,TRBV12-3/TRBV12-4,CASSLGLYRRDVKETQYF
TRBJ2-5,TRBV5-1,CASRPPNPPGETQYF
TRBJ2-1,TRBV12-5,CASGLEGTGRPYNNEQFF
TRBJ2-2,TRBV20-1,CSAKRGLASGELFF
TRBJ2-5,TRBV12-3/TRBV12-4,CASTPGTRQGKTQYF
TRBJ2-7,TRBV6-2/TRBV6-3,CASSYSPGGRNEQYF
TRBJ2-7,TRBV6-2/TRBV6-3,CASSYSTSGNFYEQYF
TRBJ2-1,TRBV18,CASSGTSGLTGNEQFF
TRBJ2-1,TRBV5-1,CASSLIRTRGYYNEQFF
TRBJ2-5,TRBV12-5,CASGPGLGGQETQYF
TRBJ2-7,TRBV10-3,CAIRPSEGRRNEQYF
TRBJ2-5,TRBV24-1,CATSAPGLGEETQYF
TRBJ2-1,TRBV7-6,CASTGGTGNEQFF
TRBJ2-1,TRBV6-4,CASSGLAGGNEQFF
TRBJ2-3,TRBV5-1,CASTEGTGSSTQYF
TRBJ2-2,TRBV5-1,CASSQGTSGRTGTGELFF
TRBJ2-2,TRBV11-2,CASSIRDWGRDHTGELFF
TRBJ1-1,TRBV27,CASNDQGRRAFF
TRBJ2-1,TRBV7-8,CASSILAGNLPNEQFF
TRBJ2-3,TRBV19,CASSMGQAQRGRTDTQYF
TRBJ2-1,TRBV24-1,CATSDFWTSGAYNEQFF
TRBJ2-3,TRBV7-8,CASSSLGGGGADTQYF
TRBJ2-3,TRBV18,CASSLSGTDTQYF